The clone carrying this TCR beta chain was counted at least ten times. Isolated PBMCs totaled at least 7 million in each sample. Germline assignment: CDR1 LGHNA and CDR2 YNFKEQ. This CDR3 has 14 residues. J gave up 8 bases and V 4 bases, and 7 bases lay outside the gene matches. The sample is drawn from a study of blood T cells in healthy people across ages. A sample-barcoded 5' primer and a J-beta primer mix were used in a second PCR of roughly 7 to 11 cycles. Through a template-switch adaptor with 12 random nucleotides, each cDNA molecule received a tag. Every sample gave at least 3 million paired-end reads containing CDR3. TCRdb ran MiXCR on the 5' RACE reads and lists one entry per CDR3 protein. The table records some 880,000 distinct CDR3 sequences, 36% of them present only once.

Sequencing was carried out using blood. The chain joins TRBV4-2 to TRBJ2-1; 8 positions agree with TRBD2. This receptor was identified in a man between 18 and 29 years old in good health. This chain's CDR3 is CASSLRTSSDEQFF. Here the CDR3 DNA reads TGTGCCAGCAGCCTTCGGACTAGCTCGGATGAGCAGTTCTTC.